This T cell receptor beta chain is from a study of cytomegalovirus exposure and HLA in healthy donors. The study, taken as a whole, reports: It was likely that a cluster of highly shared sequence variants was a sequencing artifact. For cytomegalovirus status, the classifier reportedly gave diagnoses with high specificity and sensitivity. Associated with cytomegalovirus, according to the listing, were 150 to 200 TCR beta chains.

With 60 Vbeta and 13 Jbeta primers, the PCR was carried out. The data were produced by immunoSEQ multiplex PCR, yet TCRdb's version contains in-frame clones alone and is incomplete. The table records over 100,000 clones, around 80% of them present only once. Points on this clone: No antigen is known for it.

CDR3 length: 14 amino acids. Trimming took off 5 bases at V and 2 bases at J, with 13 bases between the two ends. Per the germline V gene, CDR1 is SGHAT and CDR2 is FQNNGV. The sequence derives from a woman aged 40-49 years in good health and CMV-seronegative. Sequencing input: PBMCs. The genes are TRBV11-2 and TRBJ2-7; possibly TRBD1 for D (7 bases). The CDR3 sequence: CASSPWRGPYEQYF. The CDR3 DNA is TGTGCCAGCAGCCCGTGGAGGGGGCCCTACGAGCAGTACTTC.